This TCR beta chain originates from a study of glioma-infiltrating T cells. TCR alpha and beta CDR3 regions were amplified from RNA using iRepertoire nested multiplex PCR. One-step reverse transcription and amplification started from approximately 100-400 ng of tissue mRNA or PBMC total RNA. MiXCR, applied by TCRdb to the multiplex PCR reads, yields one record per CDR3 protein. The sample has about 2,500 distinct CDR3 sequences, around 70% seen once. Study-wide points: Very few CDR3 sequences were shared between tissue and blood. Non-neoplastic patients had below-expected tissue-blood divergence, while all gliomas exceeded expectation.

Points on this clonotype: Its antigen is as yet unknown.

Germline V CDR1 and CDR2: SGHNT, YYREEE (reference sequence). The CDR3 covers 15 residues. The V gene lost 6 bases and the J gene lost 7 bases, with 22 bases spanning the gap. The genes are TRBV5-4 and TRBJ2-5; the D gene is possibly TRBD1 (5 bases). This sequence was found in a human donor with low-grade glioma or glioblastoma, undergoing nonglioma brain surgery, or in good health (not recorded which). The sequenced sample was glioma tissue, nonneoplastic brain tissue, or PBMCs (not recorded which). The CDR3 DNA sequence: TGTGCCAGCATCTTTCACTCAGGGTGGTCCGCGACCCAGTACTTC. It translates to CASIFHSGWSATQYF.